The present entry profiles one T cell receptor beta chain with its context. Sequenced by immunoSEQ multiplex PCR; TCRdb stores in-frame clones only, minus some. Of 90,000 to 100,000 clones listed, 65% to 85% are singletons. This sample was included in a study of blood T cell repertoires in COVID-19. The CDR3 contains 17 residues. Trimming took 4 bases from V and 7 from J; bases not matched to a gene: 14. Germline V gene lookup returns CDR1 KGHDR and CDR2 SFDVKD. The TCR sequence derives from a woman older than 75 with acute or convalescent COVID-19. The sequenced sample was peripheral blood. This chain connects TRBV24-1 to TRBJ2-1; 8 positions agree with TRBD1. The CDR3 DNA sequence: TGTGCCACCAGTGAAGCCCCCGGGACAGGTATCTCGAATGAGCAGTTCTTC. It codes for CATSEAPGTGISNEQFF.